The present T cell receptor beta chain was sequenced within a study of T cell clonality in common variable immunodeficiency. This CDR3 region has 16 residues. V dropped 4 bases and J dropped 6; count of bases not matched to a gene: 14. Per the germline V gene, CDR1 is SGHNT and CDR2 is YYREEE (reference sequence). Comment on this clone: Read sequence stops 3 residues before the CDR3 end, and the germline J gene provides the missing end.

The table came from immunoSEQ multiplex PCR; TCRdb's copy has only in-frame clones and leaves some out. Listed for the sample are about 33,000 clones, none seen a single time. This receptor was taken from a person between 18 and 75 years old in good health. Sequencing was done on a sample of peripheral blood mononuclear cells. The rearrangement uses TRBV5-4 and TRBJ2-7; 9 bases match TRBD1. The part of the CDR3 DNA that was read is TGTGCCAGCAGCATGGGAGCGCCGGGACAGGGAACCGAG. Its translation is CASSMGAPGQGTE. The CDR3 reads in full as CASSMGAPGQGTEQYF.